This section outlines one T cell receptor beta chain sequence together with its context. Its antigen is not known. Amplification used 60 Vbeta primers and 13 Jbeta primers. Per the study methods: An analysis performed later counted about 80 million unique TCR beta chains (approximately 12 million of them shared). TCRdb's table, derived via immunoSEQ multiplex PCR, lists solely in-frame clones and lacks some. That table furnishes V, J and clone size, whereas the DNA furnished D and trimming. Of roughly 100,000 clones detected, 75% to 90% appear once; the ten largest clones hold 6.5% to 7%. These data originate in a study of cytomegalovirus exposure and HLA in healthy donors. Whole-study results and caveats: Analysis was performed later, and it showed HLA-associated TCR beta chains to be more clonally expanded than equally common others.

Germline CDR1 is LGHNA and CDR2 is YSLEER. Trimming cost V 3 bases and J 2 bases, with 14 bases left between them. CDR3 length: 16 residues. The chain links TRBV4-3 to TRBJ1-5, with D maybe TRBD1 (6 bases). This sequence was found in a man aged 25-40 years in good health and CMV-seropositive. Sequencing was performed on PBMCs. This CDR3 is CASSQQYPGGNQPQHF. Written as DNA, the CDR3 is TGCGCCAGCAGCCAGCAGTACCCAGGGGGCAATCAGCCCCAGCATTTT.